The rows below give T cell receptor beta chains drawn from one sample of a study of vaccination effects on CD4 cells after COVID-19. The antigens these receptors bind are not known. Profiled with immunoSEQ multiplex PCR; TCRdb holds only in-frame clones, not every one. The sample lists fewer than 85,000 clones; about four fifths were seen once. The specimen was CD4+ T cells from PBMCs cultured with SARS-CoV-2 spike peptides, collected before COVID-19 vaccination. These receptors came from a human donor who received a COVID-19 vaccine. The CDR3 runs from the conserved cysteine through the conserved F or W. D genes are given only for firm matches. Clone size is shown for a subset of rows, as once, few, many or a class of expanded clone.

d_call	clone_size	v_call	j_call	cdr3_aa	cdr3_nt
TRBD2	NA	TRBV20-1	TRBJ2-3	CSASSGGGARDTQYF	TGCAGTGCTAGTTCTGGCGGGGGGGCCAGGGATACGCAGTATTTT
NA	NA	TRBV6-1	TRBJ1-2	CASSGTRGAANYGYTF	TGTGCCAGCAGTGGGACCAGGGGTGCTGCTAACTATGGCTACACCTTC
NA	once	TRBV28	TRBJ1-3	CASSPTYSGNTIYF	TGTGCCAGCAGCCCAACTTACTCTGGAAACACCATATATTTT
NA	NA	TRBV12-3/TRBV12-4	TRBJ1-6	CASSPGYTPLHF	TGTGCCAGCAGTCCAGGGTACACACCCCTCCACTTT
NA	NA	TRBV6-1	TRBJ1-5	CASSEIGISNQPQHF	TGTGCCAGCAGTGAAATCGGGATAAGCAATCAGCCCCAGCATTTT
NA	NA	TRBV6-5	TRBJ2-5	CASSYSGGPYQETQYF	TGTGCCAGCAGTTACTCAGGGGGGCCATACCAAGAGACCCAGTACTTC
NA	once	TRBV5-1	TRBJ1-2	CASSPSRDYGYTF	TGCGCCAGCAGCCCTTCAAGGGACTATGGCTACACCTTC
NA	NA	TRBV30	TRBJ1-1	CAWGVGREDTEAFF	TGTGCCTGGGGAGTGGGCAGGGAGGACACTGAAGCTTTCTTT
NA	NA	TRBV28	TRBJ1-2	CASSPTGNRHF	TGTGCCAGCAGCCCTACAGGGAATCGTCACTTC
NA	NA	TRBV2	TRBJ2-1	CASSGPGNEQFF	TGTGCCAGCAGTGGCCCAGGGAATGAGCAGTTCTTC